This T cell receptor (beta chain) was sequenced for a study of blood T cell repertoires in COVID-19. Across the whole study: The study drew acute and convalescent COVID-19 samples from the United States, Italy and Spain. Sample material is recorded as cDNA or gDNA derived from T cells, B-cell-depleted T cells, or PBMCs.

The assay was immunoSEQ multiplex PCR, and TCRdb's table has in-frame clones only and misses some. The profile shows 400,000 to 450,000 clones, about 88% of them singletons. V was trimmed by 4 bases and J by 7 bases, leaving 14 bases between them. This CDR3 is 15 amino acids long. Germline V CDR1 and CDR2: LGHDT, YNNKEL (reference sequence). This clone came up a few times. Followed longitudinally, the Seattle patients had been enrolled during active infection. The chain is built from TRBV3-1 (or the pseudogene TRBV3-2) and TRBJ1-6; no firm D call. The sample taken for sequencing was peripheral blood. This TCR derives from a woman between 40 and 55 years old with COVID-19, enrolled during active disease. CDR3 amino acids: CASSPWRHTNSPLHF. The CDR3 nucleotides are TGTGCCAGCAGCCCGTGGCGGCACACCAATTCACCCCTCCACTTT.